The clone carrying this TCR beta chain was seen only once. Its antigen is undetermined. The CDR3 runs 13 residues. Trimming pared 7 bases from V and 1 base from J, leaving 7 bases between. The germline V gene encodes CDR1 MNHNY and CDR2 SVGAGI (reference sequence). The data originate from a study of neoadjuvant nivolumab and ipilimumab in lung cancer. General study results and limits: Only two of four nivolumab-treated tumors gained richness and clonality by surgery. Resected tumors had greater TCR richness and clonality than uninvolved lung.

TCRdb's copy holds only in-frame clones and misses some; the assay was immunoSEQ multiplex PCR. Among about 16,000 clones listed, approximately 79% were seen once. Specimen: tumor tissue, collected after neoadjuvant nivolumab, alone or with ipilimumab, at or shortly before surgery. V and J are TRBV6-6 and TRBJ2-2, with D perhaps matching TRBD1 (5 bases). The sequence came from an adult with non-small cell lung cancer. This CDR3 reads CASNQGNTGELFF. CDR3 in DNA: TGTGCCAGCAACCAGGGGAACACCGGGGAGCTGTTTTTT.